This T cell receptor (beta chain) derives from a study of blood T cell repertoires in COVID-19. Enrollment of patients from Seattle took place during active infection, with longitudinal follow-up. Authors' processing steps: Amplification from reference gene primers served as the basis for estimated nucleated cell counts. Assay used: immunoSEQ multiplex PCR; TCRdb lists only in-frame clones, some missing. That table gives V, J and clone size, and the DNA gave D and trimming. The sample includes a few hundred thousand clones, approximately 89% seen only once; the top ten take around 10%. Germline lookup yields CDR1 MNHEY and CDR2 SVGEGT. CDR3 length equals 14 residues. V shed 0 bases and J 6 bases; nucleotides not matched to a gene: 5.

This chain uses TRBV6-2 or TRBV6-3 with TRBJ2-7; 7 bases fit TRBD1. The sample consisted of peripheral blood. The receptor comes from a woman aged 25 to 39 with COVID-19, enrolled during active disease. In DNA form, the CDR3 reads TGTGCCAGCAGTTACTCGATAGGGACAGTCGAGCAGTACTTC. Translated: CASSYSIGTVEQYF.